Shown below are 26 T cell receptor beta chains from a single sample sequenced in a study of blood T cell repertoires in COVID-19. Profiled with immunoSEQ multiplex PCR; TCRdb holds only in-frame clones, not every one. Of 52,000 or so clones in the sample, 70% to 90% were seen once. Sequenced sample: peripheral blood. These receptors were taken from a human donor in a cohort sampled during active COVID-19.

J is TRBJ1-4 and V is TRBV28, with D perhaps matching TRBD1 (6 bases). This CDR3 contains 14 residues. CDR1 is MDHEN, CDR2 SYDVKM, per germline. Between the trimmed V and J ends, which lost 4 bases and 6 bases, there was a span of 12 bases. CDR3 loop: CASSSGGSYEKLFF. The CDR3 bases are TGTGCCAGCAGTTCGGGGGGCTCTTATGAAAAACTGTTTTTT.

The gene calls are TRBV3-1 (or the pseudogene TRBV3-2) and TRBJ1-4; 7 nucleotides align to TRBD1. This CDR3 has 15 amino acids. J lost 4 bases, V lost 1 base, and 3 bases had no gene match. Germline loops: CDR1 LGHDT, CDR2 YNNKEL (reference sequence). The DNA for the CDR3 is TGTGCCAGCAGCCAAGCCCCAGGGGGTAATGAAAAACTGTTTTTT. As protein: CASSQAPGGNEKLFF.

This sequence joins TRBV2 and TRBJ2-7; tentative D call: TRBD1 (6 bases). The germline V and J ends were trimmed by 3 bases and 2 bases, with 11 bases remaining between them. The CDR3 runs 14 residues. Per germline, CDR1 SNHLY and CDR2 FYNNEI. The CDR3 sequence is CASSEQGLTYEQYF. For the CDR3, the DNA is TGTGCCAGCAGTGAGCAGGGGCTTACCTACGAGCAGTACTTC.

The gene calls are TRBV7-3 and TRBJ2-5; D gene ambiguous. This CDR3 comprises 13 residues. Deletions cut 2 bases from V and 0 bases from J, with 4 bases between. CDR1 SGHTA and CDR2 FQGTGA come from the germline V gene. The CDR3 DNA sequence: TGTGCCAGCAGCTTAGACAACCAAGAGACCCAGTACTTC. The encoded protein is CASSLDNQETQYF.

CDR3 sequence (DNA): TGTGCCAGCAGCGTAGCAGGGACAGCCAACACTGAAGCTTTCTTT. Encoded protein: CASSVAGTANTEAFF. The chain couples TRBV9 to TRBJ1-1; 7 nucleotides line up with TRBD1. V lost 0 bases, J lost 2 bases, and 4 bases stayed unmatched. In germline, CDR1 is SGDLS, CDR2 YYNGEE. CDR3 length: 15 amino acids.

The rearrangement joins TRBV28 to TRBJ1-2, with a possible D match to TRBD1 (6 bases). This CDR3 comprises 13 residues. CDR1 and CDR2 from the germline V gene are MDHEN and SYDVKM. Trimming stripped 8 bases from V and 5 bases from J, with 15 bases between. CDR3 in DNA: TGTGCCAGCTTCCTTTCAGGGGAGTATGGCTACACCTTC. Translated, it gives CASFLSGEYGYTF.

The chain links TRBV4-2 to TRBJ2-7, with 7 bases identical to TRBD2. With 4 bases clipped from V and 3 bases from J, the junction kept 9 bases outside the gene matches. The germline gives CDR1 LGHNA, CDR2 YNFKEQ. The CDR3 has 15 residues. This CDR3 reads CASSPIGTTNYEQYF. Written as DNA, the CDR3 is TGTGCCAGCAGCCCCATCGGGACTACCAACTACGAGCAGTACTTC.

By its share, this clone is medium-sized. The genes are TRBV11-1 and TRBJ1-1; 9 nucleotides align to TRBD1. The germline V gene encodes CDR1 SGHAT and CDR2 FQDESV (reference sequence). The CDR3 totals 13 residues. V shed 1 base and J 11 bases; nucleotides not matched to a gene: 5. The CDR3: CASSLEGTGPAFF. CDR3 sequence (DNA): TGTGCCAGCAGCTTAGAGGGGACAGGGCCGGCTTTCTTT.

The chain links TRBV7-9 to TRBJ1-2, with D maybe TRBD1 (6 bases). V gave up 3 bases and J gave up 7 bases, with 9 bases separating them. The CDR3 contains 12 residues. Germline lookup yields CDR1 SEHNR and CDR2 FQNEAQ (reference sequence). This CDR3 reads CASSLGGAGYTF. In nucleotides, the CDR3 is TGTGCCAGCAGCTTGGGGGGGGCTGGCTACACCTTC.

The V and J genes are TRBV19 and TRBJ1-5, with a possible D match to TRBD1 (6 bases). Germline V gene sequence: CDR1 LNHDA, CDR2 SQIVND (reference sequence). The V end lost 2 bases, the J end lost 4 bases, and 12 bases lay between the germline ends. This CDR3 region has 15 residues. The CDR3 DNA follows: TGTGCCAGTAGTATAATGCTAGGGGGTAATCAGCCCCAGCATTTT. It specifies CASSIMLGGNQPQHF. The variable domain in full, with the rest retrieved from reference TRBV19 and TRBJ1-5, is DGGITQSPKYLFRKEGQNVTLSCEQNLNHDAMYWYRQDPGQGLRLIYYSQIVNDFQKGDIAEGYSVSREKKESFPLTVTSAQKNPTAFYLCASSIMLGGNQPQHFGDGTRLSIL.

V usage is TRBV7-9 and J usage is TRBJ1-3; D is ambiguous. CDR3 length: 17 amino acids. Trimming left V 2 bases short and J 0 bases short, with 14 bases between. CDR1 is SEHNR, CDR2 FQNEAQ, per germline (reference sequence). In DNA form, the CDR3 reads TGTGCCAGCAGCTTAAGTCTCTCACGAGACTCTGGAAACACCATATATTTT. It translates to CASSLSLSRDSGNTIYF.

V is TRBV4-2 and J is TRBJ2-3; maybe TRBD2 (6 bases). V was shortened by 0 bases and J by 1 base, with 17 bases between the two germline ends. The CDR3 sequence is 18 residues long. CDR1 is LGHNA and CDR2 is YNFKEQ in the germline V gene. The CDR3 sequence: CASSQEGVSGGGTDTQYF. The CDR3 bases are TGTGCCAGCAGCCAAGAGGGGGTTAGCGGAGGGGGCACAGATACGCAGTATTTT.

This chain links TRBV5-5 with TRBJ1-5; maybe TRBD1 (6 bases). Germline V CDR1 and CDR2: SGHKS, YYEKEE (reference sequence). The V and J ends lost 0 bases and 3 bases respectively, with 16 bases between them. The CDR3 totals 17 residues. Here the CDR3 DNA reads TGTGCCAGCAGCTTGGTGTGGGGCAGGGGAAACAATCAGCCCCAGCATTTT. Its translation: CASSLVWGRGNNQPQHF.

This clone was observed a single time. This chain connects TRBV28 to TRBJ1-4; 7 positions agree with TRBD1. CDR3 size: 16 residues. Germline CDR1 and CDR2: MDHEN and SYDVKM. V lost 5 bases, J lost 8 bases, and 14 bases stayed unmatched. The CDR3 spells CASSPNRGLLKEKLFF. The CDR3 DNA follows: TGTGCCAGCAGTCCGAACAGGGGACTCTTAAAGGAAAAACTGTTTTTT. Complete variable domain (other parts from reference TRBV28 and TRBJ1-4): DVKVTQSSRYLVKRTGEKVFLECVQDMDHENMFWYRQDPGLGLRLIYFSYDVKMKEKGDIPEGYSVSREKKERFSLILESASTNQTSMYLCASSPNRGLLKEKLFFGSGTQLSVL.

Only one count was recorded for this clone. The chain recombines TRBV19 with TRBJ2-1; TRBD1 matches at 9 bases. Germline trimming cut 5 bases from V and 6 bases from J; bases unmatched to any gene: 11. This CDR3 comprises 16 residues. The germline CDR1 and CDR2 sequences are LNHDA and SQIVND (reference sequence). The CDR3 sequence: CASSGLGQGLLNEQFF. DNA of the CDR3: TGTGCCAGTAGTGGCCTGGGACAGGGCCTGCTCAATGAGCAGTTCTTC.

This clone was seen only a few times. Other DNA sequences of this sample code for an identical CDR3. This chain connects TRBV28 to TRBJ1-2, with TRBD1 matching 7 bases. CDR1 MDHEN and CDR2 SYDVKM come from the germline V gene. V was clipped by 5 bases and J by 6 bases; unmatched bases: 6. The CDR3 runs 13 residues. CDR3 sequence (DNA): TGTGCCAGCAGTCCCAGACAGGGCCATGGCTACACCTTC. Translating gives CASSPRQGHGYTF.

The V call is TRBV3-1 (or the pseudogene TRBV3-2), the J call TRBJ2-2; a weak D match, TRBD2 (6 bases). The germline V gene has CDR1 LGHDT and CDR2 YNNKEL (reference sequence). CDR3 length equals 15 residues. V dropped 4 bases and J dropped 4 bases, with 13 bases sitting between them. Written as DNA, the CDR3 is TGTGCCAGCAGCCCCCCCCTCGGGGGCACCGGGGAGCTGTTTTTT. Translating it yields CASSPPLGGTGELFF.

The chain recombines TRBV30 with TRBJ2-1, with a weak D call TRBD2 (5 bases). Germline values: CDR1 GTSNPN, CDR2 SVGIG (reference sequence). V lost 2 bases, J lost 9 bases, and 14 bases lay in between. The CDR3 contains 13 residues. The CDR3 DNA follows: TGTGCCTGGAGTCCCCTAGCCTCCGGTGAGCAGTTCTTC. Protein sequence: CAWSPLASGEQFF. Based on the CDR3 plus reference TRBV30 and TRBJ2-1, the full variable domain is SQTIHQWPATLVQPVGSPLSLECTVEGTSNPNLYWYRQAAGRGLQLLFYSVGIGQISSEVPQNLSASRPQDRQFILSSKKLLLSDSGFYLCAWSPLASGEQFFGPGTRLTVL.

The chain carries TRBV6-5 and TRBJ1-4; 9 nucleotides align to TRBD1. The CDR3 spans 14 residues. V trimming: 4 bases; J trimming: 8 bases; junction bases outside the gene matches: 5. Germline CDR1 MNHEY, CDR2 SVGAGI. CDR3 bases: TGTGCCAGCAGTTTAGACAGGGGGGGAGAAAAACTGTTTTTT. It codes for CASSLDRGGEKLFF.

J is TRBJ2-7 and V is TRBV3-1 (or the pseudogene TRBV3-2); 8 bases match TRBD1. The germline V gene encodes CDR1 LGHDT and CDR2 YNNKEL (reference sequence). The CDR3 sequence is 16 residues long. The trim removed 7 bases at V and 1 base at J, leaving 12 bases unmatched. CDR3 amino acids: CASMGFGQGQSYEQYF. The CDR3 nucleotides are TGTGCCAGCATGGGATTCGGACAGGGACAATCCTACGAGCAGTACTTC.

This chain links TRBV10-1 with TRBJ2-5, with 9 bases identical to TRBD1. CDR3 length equals 17 residues. CDR1 WNHNN and CDR2 SYGVQD come from the germline V gene (reference sequence). Losses at the gene ends were 4 bases for V and 5 bases for J; bases not matched to a gene: 14. As DNA, the CDR3 is TGCGCCAGCAGTGGCCCCCTGGGGACAGGGTTTGTGGAGACCCAGTACTTC. This gives the protein CASSGPLGTGFVETQYF.

The chain is built from TRBV24-1 and TRBJ1-1; TRBD1 is a possible D gene (5 bases). Germline-derived CDR1 and CDR2 are KGHDR and SFDVKD. CDR3 length: 15 amino acids. The ends were cut back, 3 bases at V and 0 bases at J, with 10 bases in the middle. The CDR3 DNA sequence: TGTGCCACCAGTGATGGGGGACTGATGAACACTGAAGCTTTCTTT. It specifies CATSDGGLMNTEAFF.

This chain connects TRBV5-1 to TRBJ2-7, with 10 bases that match TRBD1. This CDR3 comprises 15 residues. Per germline, CDR1 SGHRS and CDR2 YFSETQ. V gave up 0 bases and J gave up 2 bases; unmatched junction bases: 2. This CDR3 is CASSLETGGAYEQYF. The CDR3 nucleotides read TGCGCCAGCAGCTTGGAGACAGGGGGCGCCTACGAGCAGTACTTC.

The rearrangement joins TRBV28 to TRBJ2-1, with 7 bases identical to TRBD1. Per germline, CDR1 MDHEN and CDR2 SYDVKM. J lost 4 bases, V lost 6 bases, and 9 bases had no gene match. The CDR3 extends over 15 amino acids. Here the CDR3 DNA reads TGTGCCAGCAGGTACTCCGGGACAGCATACAATGAGCAGTTCTTC. Amino acid sequence: CASRYSGTAYNEQFF.

This clone is deemed medium-sized. V gene TRBV27 combines with J gene TRBJ2-3; D is possibly TRBD2 (5 bases). The CDR3 contains 14 residues. V gave up 8 bases and J gave up 2 bases, with 14 bases separating them. Germline V gives CDR1 MNHEY, CDR2 SMNVEV (reference sequence). CDR3 amino acids: CASAPRDFTDTQYF. The DNA of the CDR3 is TGTGCCAGCGCACCCCGGGATTTCACAGATACGCAGTATTTT.

This clone came up once. The rearrangement links TRBV19 to TRBJ2-5; D may be TRBD1 (6 bases). CDR1 and CDR2 from the germline V gene are LNHDA and SQIVND (reference sequence). The length of the CDR3 is 13 residues. V was cut by 11 bases and J by 4 bases, with 17 bases left in between. The CDR3 protein is CASKRDTGETQYF. CDR3 in DNA: TGTGCCTCCAAACGGGACACTGGAGAGACCCAGTACTTC.